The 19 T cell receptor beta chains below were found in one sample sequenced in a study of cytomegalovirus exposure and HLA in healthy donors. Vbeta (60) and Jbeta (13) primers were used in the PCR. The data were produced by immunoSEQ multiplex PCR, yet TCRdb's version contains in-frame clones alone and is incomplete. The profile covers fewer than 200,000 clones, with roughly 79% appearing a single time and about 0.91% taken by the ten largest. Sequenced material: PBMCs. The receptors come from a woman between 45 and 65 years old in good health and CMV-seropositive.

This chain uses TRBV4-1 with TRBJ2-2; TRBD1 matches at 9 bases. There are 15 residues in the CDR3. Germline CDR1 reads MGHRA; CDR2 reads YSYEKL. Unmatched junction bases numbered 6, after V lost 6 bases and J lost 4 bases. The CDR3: CASRPGQGRTGELFF. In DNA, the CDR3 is TGCGCCAGCAGGCCGGGACAGGGTCGCACCGGGGAGCTGTTTTTT.

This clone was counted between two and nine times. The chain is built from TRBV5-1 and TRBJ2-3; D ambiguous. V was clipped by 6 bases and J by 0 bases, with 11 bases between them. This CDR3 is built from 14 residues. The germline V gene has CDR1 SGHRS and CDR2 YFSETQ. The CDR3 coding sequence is TGCGCCAGCAAGTCTACCTCTAGCACAGATACGCAGTATTTT. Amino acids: CASKSTSSTDTQYF.

CDR3 nucleotide sequence: TGCGCCAGCAGCCCGGGGGAAAGCGGCGACACCTTC. This sequence encodes CASSPGESGDTF. The V and J genes are TRBV5-1 and TRBJ1-2; possible D gene TRBD1, 5 bases. The CDR3 spans 12 residues. CDR1 and CDR2 from the germline V gene are SGHRS and YFSETQ. V shed 4 bases and J shed 12 bases, with 16 bases lying between them.

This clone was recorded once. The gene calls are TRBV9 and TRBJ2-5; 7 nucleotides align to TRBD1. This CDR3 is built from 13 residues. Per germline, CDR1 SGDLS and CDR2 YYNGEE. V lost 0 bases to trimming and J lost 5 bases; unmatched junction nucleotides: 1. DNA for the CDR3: TGTGCCAGCAGCGTAGTGACAGGGGAGACCCAGTACTTC. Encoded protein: CASSVVTGETQYF.

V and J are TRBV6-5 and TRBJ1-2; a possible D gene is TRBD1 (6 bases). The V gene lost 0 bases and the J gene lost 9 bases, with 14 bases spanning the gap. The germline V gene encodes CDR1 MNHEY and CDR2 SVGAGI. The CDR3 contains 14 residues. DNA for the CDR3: TGTGCCAGCAGTTACTCGCAGGGGCGCGAAAGCTACACCTTC. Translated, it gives CASSYSQGRESYTF.

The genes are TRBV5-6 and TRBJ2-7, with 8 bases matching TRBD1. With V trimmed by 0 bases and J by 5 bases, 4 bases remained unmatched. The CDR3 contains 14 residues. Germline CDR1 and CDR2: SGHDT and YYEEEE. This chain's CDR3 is CASSLVDRANEQYF. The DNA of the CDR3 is TGTGCCAGCAGCTTGGTGGACAGGGCAAACGAGCAGTACTTC.

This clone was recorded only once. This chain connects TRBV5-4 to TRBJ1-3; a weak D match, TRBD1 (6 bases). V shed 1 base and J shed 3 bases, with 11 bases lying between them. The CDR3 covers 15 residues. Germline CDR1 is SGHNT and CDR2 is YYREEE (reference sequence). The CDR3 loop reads CASSLMGGGGNTIYF. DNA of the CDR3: TGTGCCAGCAGCTTGATGGGAGGGGGTGGAAACACCATATATTTT.

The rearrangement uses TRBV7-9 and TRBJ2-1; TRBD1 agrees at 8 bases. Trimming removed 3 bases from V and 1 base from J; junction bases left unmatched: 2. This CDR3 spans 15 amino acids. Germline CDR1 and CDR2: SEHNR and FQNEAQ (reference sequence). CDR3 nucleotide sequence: TGTGCCAGCAGCTTCGACAGGGGATCCTACAATGAGCAGTTCTTC. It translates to CASSFDRGSYNEQFF.

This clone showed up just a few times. In nucleotides, the CDR3 is TGTGCCAGCGATCCCCGGGACAGGGGTTCGAATGAGCAGTTCTTC. It translates to CASDPRDRGSNEQFF. The chain uses TRBV6-6 and TRBJ2-1; 10 bases agree with TRBD1. The CDR3 length is 15 residues. V lost 8 bases to trimming and J lost 7 bases; unmatched junction nucleotides: 11. The germline gives CDR1 MNHNY, CDR2 SVGAGI (reference sequence).

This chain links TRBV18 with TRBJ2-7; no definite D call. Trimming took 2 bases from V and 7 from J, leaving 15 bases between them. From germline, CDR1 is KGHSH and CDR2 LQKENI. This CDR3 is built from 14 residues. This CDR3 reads CASSPNSQVGEQYF. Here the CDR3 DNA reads TGTGCCAGCTCACCAAACAGCCAGGTTGGAGAGCAGTACTTC.

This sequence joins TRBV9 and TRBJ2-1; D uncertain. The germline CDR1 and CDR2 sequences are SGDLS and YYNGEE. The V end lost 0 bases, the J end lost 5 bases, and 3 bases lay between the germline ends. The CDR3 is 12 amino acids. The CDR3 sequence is CASSVANNEQFF. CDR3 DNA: TGTGCCAGCAGCGTAGCTAACAATGAGCAGTTCTTC.

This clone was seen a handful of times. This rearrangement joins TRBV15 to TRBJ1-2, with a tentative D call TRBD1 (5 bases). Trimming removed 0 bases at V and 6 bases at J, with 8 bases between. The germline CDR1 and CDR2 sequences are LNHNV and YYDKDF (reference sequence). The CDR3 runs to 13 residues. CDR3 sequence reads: CATSREEGDGYTF. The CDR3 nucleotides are TGTGCCACCAGCAGAGAGGAAGGGGATGGCTACACCTTC. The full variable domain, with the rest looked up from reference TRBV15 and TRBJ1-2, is DAMVIQNPRYQVTQFGKPVTLSCSQTLNHNVMYWYQQKSSQAPKLLFHYYDKDFNNEADTPDNFQSRRPNTSFCFLDIRSPGLGDTAMYLCATSREEGDGYTFGSGTRLTVV.

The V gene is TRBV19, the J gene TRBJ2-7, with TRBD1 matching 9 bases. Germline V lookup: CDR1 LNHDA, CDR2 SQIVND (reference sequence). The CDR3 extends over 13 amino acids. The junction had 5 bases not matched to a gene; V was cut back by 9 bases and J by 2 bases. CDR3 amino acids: CASGRDRAYEQYF. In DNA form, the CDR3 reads TGTGCCAGCGGTCGGGACAGGGCCTACGAGCAGTACTTC.

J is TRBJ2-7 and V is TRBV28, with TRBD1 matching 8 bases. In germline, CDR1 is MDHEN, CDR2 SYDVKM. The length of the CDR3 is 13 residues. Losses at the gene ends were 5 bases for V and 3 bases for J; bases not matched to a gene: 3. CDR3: CASSPTGDYEQYF. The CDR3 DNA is TGTGCCAGCAGTCCGACAGGGGACTACGAGCAGTACTTC.

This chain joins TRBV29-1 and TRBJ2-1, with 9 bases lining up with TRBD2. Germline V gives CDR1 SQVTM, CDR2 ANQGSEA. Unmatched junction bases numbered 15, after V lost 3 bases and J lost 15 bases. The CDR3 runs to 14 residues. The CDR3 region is CSVESPGGRGRAFF. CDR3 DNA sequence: TGCAGCGTTGAGAGTCCCGGCGGGAGGGGGAGGGCGTTCTTC.

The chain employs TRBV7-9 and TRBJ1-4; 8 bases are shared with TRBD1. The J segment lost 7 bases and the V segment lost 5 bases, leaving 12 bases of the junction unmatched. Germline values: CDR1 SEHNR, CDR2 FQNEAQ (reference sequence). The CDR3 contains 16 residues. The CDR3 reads CASSDPTGALGEKLFF. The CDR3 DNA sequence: TGTGCCAGCAGCGACCCGACAGGGGCTTTGGGTGAAAAACTGTTTTTT.

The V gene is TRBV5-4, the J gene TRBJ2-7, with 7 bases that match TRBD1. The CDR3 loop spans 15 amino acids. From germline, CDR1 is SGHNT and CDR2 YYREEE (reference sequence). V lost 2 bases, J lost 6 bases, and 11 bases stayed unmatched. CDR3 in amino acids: CASSLKTGSTREQYF. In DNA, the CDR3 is TGTGCCAGCAGCTTAAAGACAGGGTCCACCCGCGAGCAGTACTTC.

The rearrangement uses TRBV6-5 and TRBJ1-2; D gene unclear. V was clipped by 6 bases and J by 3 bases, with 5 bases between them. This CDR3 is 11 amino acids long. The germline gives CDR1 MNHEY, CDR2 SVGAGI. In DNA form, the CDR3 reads TGTGCCAGCAGCTCCCACTATGGCTACACCTTC. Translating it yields CASSSHYGYTF.

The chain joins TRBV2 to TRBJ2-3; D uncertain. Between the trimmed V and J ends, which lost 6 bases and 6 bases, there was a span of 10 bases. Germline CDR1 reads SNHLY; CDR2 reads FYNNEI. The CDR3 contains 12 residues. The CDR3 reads CASSYQVDTQYF. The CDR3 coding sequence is TGTGCCAGCAGCTACCAGGTGGATACGCAGTATTTT.